Below, 11 T cell receptor beta chains from the same sample are listed, as sequenced in a study of T-cell memory formation after mild COVID-19. One entry per CDR3 protein, called by TCRdb with MiXCR from the 5' RACE reads. The sample includes around 100,000 distinct CDR3 sequences, 22% of them seen just once. The sequenced material came from PBMCs or a T cell subset sorted from them (not recorded which). Receptors originate from a young man who had mild COVID-19 (a few samples of this study predate the infection). Cell type and time point are not known.

Worth noting for this clonotype: A much larger clone differs by one base, so this may be a read error. The J gene is TRBJ2-3, the V gene TRBV5-4; 7 bases line up with TRBD2. V lost 2 bases and J lost 1; bases outside the gene matches: 1. Germline CDR1 is SGHNT and CDR2 is YYREEE (reference sequence). There are 14 residues in the CDR3. The CDR3 loop is CASSFAGGTDTQYF. The CDR3 DNA follows: TGTGCCAGCAGCTTCGCGGGGGGCACAGATACGCAGTATTTT.

The gene calls are TRBV6-2 or TRBV6-3 and TRBJ2-4; D gene uncertain. V lost 4 bases, J lost 2 bases, and 3 bases lay in between. This CDR3 has 12 residues. Germline values: CDR1 MNHEY, CDR2 SVGEGT. CDR3: CASSWTKNIQYF. DNA for the CDR3: TGTGCCAGCAGTTGGACCAAAAACATTCAGTACTTC.

This clonotype was counted only a few times. The gene calls are TRBV7-3 and TRBJ1-1; D not certain. This CDR3 is 14 amino acids long. Germline assignment: CDR1 SGHTA and CDR2 FQGTGA. Trimming removed 5 bases from V and 4 bases from J, with 14 bases in between. CDR3 DNA sequence: TGTGCCAGCAGCACCGGGCCCCCGAGCACTGAAGCTTTCTTT. This translates into CASSTGPPSTEAFF.

The chain couples TRBV9 to TRBJ1-1; D is ambiguous. The CDR3 covers 16 residues. Germline V CDR1 and CDR2: SGDLS, YYNGEE. Trimming pared 4 bases from V and 0 bases from J, leaving 16 bases between. The DNA of the CDR3 is TGTGCCAGCAGCCCTCCCGGGGTACAGATGAACACTGAAGCTTTCTTT. Translating gives CASSPPGVQMNTEAFF. Together with reference TRBV9 and TRBJ1-1, the CDR3 gives the full variable domain: DSGVTQTPKHLITATGQRVTLRCSPRSGDLSVYWYQQSLDQGLQFLIQYYNGEERAKGNILERFSAQQFPDLHSELNLSSLELGDSALYFCASSPPGVQMNTEAFFGQGTRLTVV.

A single count supports this clonotype. The chain combines TRBV6-5 with TRBJ2-7; D gene ambiguous. With 5 bases removed from V and 5 bases from J, the gap between germline ends came to 10 bases. CDR1 is MNHEY, CDR2 SVGAGI, per germline. The CDR3 is 12 amino acids. CDR3 nucleotide sequence: TGTGCCAGCAGTCCCCCGGGCGACGAGCAGTACGTC. Translating it yields CASSPPGDEQYV.

CDR3 nucleotide sequence: TGTGCCAGCAGCCCCGCCCATACCTACAGGTTACGCACAGATACGCAGTATTTT. It codes for CASSPAHTYRLRTDTQYF. This chain uses TRBV7-9 with TRBJ2-3; D might be TRBD1 (5 bases). In germline, CDR1 is SEHNR, CDR2 FQNEAQ (reference sequence). V was shortened by 5 bases and J by 1 base, with 22 bases between the two germline ends. There are 18 residues in the CDR3.

The chain joins TRBV4-1 to TRBJ2-2; D possibly corresponds to TRBD2 (5 bases). Germline V gene lookup returns CDR1 MGHRA and CDR2 YSYEKL. The CDR3 covers 17 residues. The V and J ends lost 4 bases and 1 base respectively, with 16 bases between them. As DNA, the CDR3 is TGCGCCAGCAGCCCGACTATGGTAGAGGTGAACACCGGGGAGCTGTTTTTT. Protein product: CASSPTMVEVNTGELFF.

A few counts support this clonotype. J is TRBJ2-2 and V is TRBV7-9; D is undetermined. Germline assignment: CDR1 SEHNR and CDR2 FQNEAQ (reference sequence). V was clipped by 5 bases and J by 5 bases, with 6 bases between them. This CDR3 is 12 amino acids long. CDR3 amino acids: CASSQATGELFF. The DNA for the CDR3 is TGTGCCAGCAGCCAAGCAACCGGGGAGCTGTTTTTT.

This clonotype has more than one count but fewer than ten. In nucleotides, the CDR3 is TGCAGCGTTGCGGAGGGTGGGGAGACCCAGTACTTC. This translates into CSVAEGGETQYF. V and J are TRBV29-1 and TRBJ2-5, with D perhaps matching TRBD2 (6 bases). The CDR3 extends over 12 amino acids. Germline V gene data show CDR1 as SQVTM and CDR2 as ANQGSEA. Trimming left V 4 bases short and J 5 bases short, with 11 bases between.

This clonotype was counted between two and nine times. This chain connects TRBV19 to TRBJ2-3; 10 nucleotides agree with TRBD1. J was trimmed by 3 bases and V by 5 bases; bases with no gene match: 5. Germline V lookup: CDR1 LNHDA, CDR2 SQIVND (reference sequence). The CDR3 is made up of 15 amino acids. CDR3 sequence (DNA): TGTGCCAGTAGTTTCCGGGACAGGGGAACAGATACGCAGTATTTT. It encodes CASSFRDRGTDTQYF.

As regards this clonotype: A read error is possible here, since a much larger clone lies one base away. The rearrangement joins TRBV7-2 to TRBJ2-7; the D gene could be TRBD1 or TRBD2 (6 bases each). CDR1 SGHTA and CDR2 FQGNSA come from the germline V gene. The CDR3 sequence is 13 residues long. This chain's CDR3 is CDSSLVGGGEQYF. CDR3 in DNA: TGTGACAGCAGCTTAGTAGGAGGGGGCGAGCAGTACTTC.